The source of this T cell receptor (beta chain) is a study of glioma-infiltrating T cells after dendritic cell vaccination. Across the whole study: Patients had newly diagnosed or recurrent glioblastoma and received dendritic cell vaccines.

Study-wide results and caveats: Complete blood and tumor specimen sets were limited to few patients.

No glioblastoma patient carried an isocitrate dehydrogenase mutation. PBMC were collected before vaccination, two weeks after the third vaccination, and at progression. As to this clone: Its antigen is unidentified.

The CDR3 covers 13 residues. V lost 5 bases to trimming and J lost 4 bases, with 11 bases between them. CDR1 is SNHLY, CDR2 FYNNEI, per germline. The method was immunoSEQ multiplex PCR; TCRdb's version includes in-frame clones alone and lacks a portion of them. The sample includes around 89,000 clones, approximately 90% of them seen just once. The V and J genes are TRBV2 and TRBJ2-5; TRBD1 might be the D (6 bases). The sequencing here drew on blood, taken before dendritic cell vaccination. The receptor was isolated from a human donor with glioblastoma. This chain's CDR3 is CASSPQGRETQYF. As DNA, the CDR3 is TGTGCCAGCAGTCCACAGGGAAGAGAGACCCAGTACTTC. The full variable domain, in which reference TRBV2 and TRBJ2-5 provide the parts outside the CDR3, is EPEVTQTPSHQVTQMGQEVILRCVPISNHLYFYWYRQILGQKVEFLVSFYNNEISEKSEIFDDQFSVERPDGSNFTLKIRSTKLEDSAMYFCASSPQGRETQYFGPGTRLLVL.